The 20 T cell receptor beta chains reported below all come from one sample, sequenced in a study of T cells in Graves' hyperthyroidism and ophthalmopathy. Researchers amplified the TCR beta CDR3 regions from RNA transcripts. TCR CDR3 underwent first-round RT-PCR with the HTBI primer set. TCRdb called the multiplex PCR reads again in MiXCR, with one record for every CDR3 protein. The data contain 300,000 or so distinct CDR3 sequences, approximately 18% of them seen just once; the ten biggest clones take up 49%. Sequenced: blood. Every receptor here comes from a woman aged 45-60 years with Graves' hyperthyroidism.

This sequence joins TRBV6-1 and TRBJ2-3; 7 bases fit TRBD1. The CDR3 length is 15 residues. Germline-derived CDR1 and CDR2 are MNHNS and SASEGT. V shed 3 bases and J 3 bases; nucleotides not matched to a gene: 6. CDR3 DNA sequence: TGTGCCAGCAGTGAGGACAGGAGGTGGACAGATACGCAGTATTTT. This translates into CASSEDRRWTDTQYF.

V gene TRBV5-1 combines with J gene TRBJ2-7, with D hard to call. The CDR3 length is 13 residues. The ends were cut back, 2 bases at V and 2 bases at J, with 8 bases in the middle. The germline CDR1 and CDR2 sequences are SGHRS and YFSETQ. The CDR3 nucleotides are TGCGCCAGCAGCTTTCGGCCAGCCTACGAGCAGTACTTC. It translates to CASSFRPAYEQYF.

The chain combines TRBV3-1 with TRBJ2-7, with TRBD1 matching over 9 bases. The CDR3 covers 13 residues. The trim removed 9 bases at V and 2 bases at J, leaving 5 bases unmatched. Germline V gene sequence: CDR1 LGHDT, CDR2 YNNKEL (reference sequence). The CDR3 reads CASGQGRTYEQYF. CDR3 DNA sequence: TGTGCCAGTGGACAGGGGAGGACCTACGAGCAGTACTTC.

This clonotype was seen repeatedly, ten times or more. The V call is TRBV10-3, the J call TRBJ2-1; 11 bases agree with TRBD2. The CDR3 has 16 residues. The germline CDR1 and CDR2 sequences are ENHRY and SYGVKD. The J segment lost 7 bases and the V segment lost 2 bases, leaving 7 bases of the junction unmatched. The DNA of the CDR3 is TGTGCCATCAGTGAGGTTGGGACTAGCGGCCAGAATGAGCAGTTCTTC. This encodes CAISEVGTSGQNEQFF.

This clonotype has at least ten counts. The genes are TRBV7-3 and TRBJ1-1; D is unclear. Trimming shortened V by 2 bases and J by 1 base, and 8 bases separated the two germline ends. There are 14 residues in the CDR3. Germline lookup yields CDR1 SGHTA and CDR2 FQGTGA. This CDR3 reads CASSLRSGNTEAFF. The CDR3 nucleotides are TGTGCCAGCAGCTTACGGTCAGGGAACACTGAAGCTTTCTTT.

This clonotype has ten or more counts. The rearrangement uses TRBV7-8 and TRBJ2-5; 11 nucleotides line up with TRBD2. The J segment lost 5 bases and the V segment lost 4 bases, leaving 3 bases of the junction unmatched. This CDR3 comprises 14 residues. CDR1 is SGHVS and CDR2 is FQNEAQ in the germline V gene. Here the CDR3 reads CASSSLAGVETQYF. CDR3 sequence (DNA): TGTGCCAGCAGCTCACTAGCGGGAGTGGAGACCCAGTACTTC.

This clonotype was observed a handful of times. The V call is TRBV18, the J call TRBJ2-3, with D hard to call. The CDR3 covers 15 residues. V shed 6 bases and J shed 0 bases, with 13 bases lying between them. The germline V gene has CDR1 KGHSH and CDR2 LQKENI. The CDR3 DNA reads as TGTGCCAGCTCTCCCCGGGCAGGTAGCACAGATACGCAGTATTTT. It yields the protein CASSPRAGSTDTQYF.

The CDR3 DNA reads as TGCGCCAGCAGCTTGGCGCTAGATGCAGATACGCAGTATTTT. Protein sequence: CASSLALDADTQYF. J is TRBJ2-3 and V is TRBV5-1; D is uncertain. This CDR3 is 14 amino acids long. With 0 bases removed from V and 4 bases from J, the gap between germline ends came to 9 bases. The germline gives CDR1 SGHRS, CDR2 YFSETQ.

This chain links TRBV2 with TRBJ1-2; 8 bases fit TRBD1. V lost 0 bases and J lost 6; bases outside the gene matches: 12. The CDR3 spans 17 residues. Germline loops: CDR1 SNHLY, CDR2 FYNNEI. The CDR3 here is CASSEALPGRGPDGYTF. DNA of the CDR3: TGTGCCAGCAGTGAAGCGCTTCCTGGCAGGGGGCCAGATGGCTACACCTTC.

The table lists this clonotype with many counts. This sequence joins TRBV12-3 or TRBV12-4 and TRBJ1-6; 8 bases map to TRBD1. The CDR3 contains 14 residues. The V gene end was trimmed by 5 bases and the J gene end by 7 bases; junction bases not matched to a gene: 4. The chain's CDR3 is CASSNTGGNSPLHF. DNA of the CDR3: TGTGCCAGCAGTAACACAGGGGGGAATTCACCCCTCCACTTT.

Many counts were recorded for this clonotype. V usage is TRBV7-9 and J usage is TRBJ2-4, with D possibly matching TRBD1 (5 bases). Germline lookup yields CDR1 SEHNR and CDR2 FQNEAQ (reference sequence). V lost 5 bases and J lost 0, with 14 bases in between. This CDR3 has 16 residues. The DNA for the CDR3 is TGTGCCAGCAGCACGACAGTTTTACTAGCCAAAAACATTCAGTACTTC. It is translated as CASSTTVLLAKNIQYF.

This clonotype occurred many times. The V gene is TRBV10-3, the J gene TRBJ1-5; no clear D gene. Germline V gene lookup returns CDR1 ENHRY and CDR2 SYGVKD. The germline V and J ends were trimmed by 0 bases and 5 bases, with 5 bases remaining between them. This CDR3 spans 13 amino acids. DNA of the CDR3: TGTGCCATCAGTGAGTCGTTGGATCAGCCCCAGCATTTT. Amino acids: CAISESLDQPQHF.

This clonotype appeared many times. The chain couples TRBV12-3 or TRBV12-4 to TRBJ2-3, with a possible D match to TRBD2 (6 bases). The CDR3 length is 15 residues. The V and J ends lost 0 bases and 2 bases respectively, with 9 bases between them. CDR3 coding DNA: TGTGCCAGCAGTTTAGCGGGAGGTATCACAGATACGCAGTATTTT. It yields the protein CASSLAGGITDTQYF.

The V gene is TRBV12-3 or TRBV12-4, the J gene TRBJ1-3, with unresolved D. Deletions cut 6 bases from V and 0 bases from J, with 12 bases between. The CDR3 is made up of 15 amino acids. As DNA, the CDR3 is TGTGCCAGCAGCCTTGACAAAAGCTCTGGAAACACCATATATTTT. It translates to CASSLDKSSGNTIYF.

This clonotype was recorded at least ten times. The rearrangement links TRBV7-8 to TRBJ1-2, with 7 bases lining up with TRBD1. The CDR3 is 15 amino acids. V lost 1 base and J lost 5; bases outside the gene matches: 7. Germline lookup yields CDR1 SGHVS and CDR2 FQNEAQ. The CDR3 here is CASSLGGDSLYGYTF. CDR3 nucleotides: TGTGCCAGCAGCTTAGGAGGGGACAGTCTTTATGGCTACACCTTC. The full variable domain, rest sourced from reference TRBV7-8 and TRBJ1-2, is GAGVSQSPRYKVAKRGQDVALRCDPISGHVSLFWYQQALGQGPEFLTYFQNEAQLDKSGLPSDRFFAERPEGSVSTLKIQRTQQEDSAVYLCASSLGGDSLYGYTFGSGTRLTVV.

This clonotype has ten or more counts. The chain has TRBV20-1 and TRBJ2-1; D possibly matches TRBD1 or TRBD2 (5 bases each). The CDR3 totals 17 residues. V lost 1 base and J 3 bases, leaving 19 bases between the germline ends. CDR1 and CDR2 from the germline V gene are DFQATT and SNEGSKA (reference sequence). The CDR3 spells CSARGREGLPVYNEQFF. The CDR3 coding sequence is TGCAGTGCTAGAGGAAGAGAGGGGCTTCCCGTCTACAATGAGCAGTTCTTC.

This clonotype has a handful of counts. This rearrangement joins TRBV15 to TRBJ1-6; the D is unclear. The CDR3 extends over 13 amino acids. V gave up 0 bases and J gave up 13 bases, with 10 bases separating them. Germline-derived CDR1 and CDR2 are LNHNV and YYDKDF (reference sequence). The CDR3 loop is CATSREWRAPLHF. The DNA for the CDR3 is TGTGCCACCAGCAGAGAGTGGAGGGCTCCCCTCCACTTT.

By sample fraction, this clonotype is medium-sized. This chain links TRBV12-3 or TRBV12-4 with TRBJ2-1; TRBD2 matches 7 bases. The V and J ends lost 1 base and 4 bases, in that order; junction bases with no gene match: 4. The CDR3 totals 15 residues. CDR3 nucleotides: TGTGCCAGCAGTTTAGAGTCTAGCGGTTACAATGAGCAGTTCTTC. Translation gives CASSLESSGYNEQFF.

This clonotype was seen repeatedly, ten times or more. This chain joins TRBV2 and TRBJ1-5; 8 bases are shared with TRBD1. Per the germline V gene, CDR1 is SNHLY and CDR2 is FYNNEI. Trimming took 4 bases from V and 4 from J; bases not matched to a gene: 3. The CDR3 is 14 residues long. CDR3 nucleotides: TGTGCCAGCAGTGGAGACAGGGGTAATCAGCCCCAGCATTTT. It codes for CASSGDRGNQPQHF.

The chain couples TRBV7-8 to TRBJ1-5; D possibly corresponds to TRBD1 (5 bases). This CDR3 region has 15 residues. CDR1 and CDR2 (germline): SGHVS, FQNEAQ. V was trimmed by 5 bases and J by 0 bases, leaving 11 bases between them. In DNA form, the CDR3 reads TGTGCCAGCAGCCACGACAGAATTAGCAATCAGCCCCAGCATTTT. This sequence encodes CASSHDRISNQPQHF.